The 27 T cell receptor beta chains below were found in one sample sequenced in a study of CD8 T cells in ankylosing spondylitis. Each CDR3 protein is one row after TCRdb ran MiXCR on the 5' RACE reads. The table lists about 400,000 distinct CDR3 sequences, 20% to 25% of them singletons. What was sequenced was blood, either unsorted or a sorted T cell fraction (not recorded which). These receptors originate from a male donor with ankylosing spondylitis or in good health (not recorded which).

This clonotype was seen only a few times. This chain links TRBV6-5 with TRBJ2-5; D is uncertain. The V end lost 0 bases, the J end lost 4 bases, and 9 bases lay between the germline ends. The CDR3 has 14 residues. Germline assignment: CDR1 MNHEY and CDR2 SVGAGI. The CDR3 nucleotides read TGTGCCAGCAGTTACTCGGCAGAAGGAGAGACCCAGTACTTC. Amino acids: CASSYSAEGETQYF.

The V and J genes are TRBV9 and TRBJ2-7; the match to TRBD1 covers 9 bases. V shed 3 bases, J shed 2 bases, and the junction held 3 bases outside the gene matches. Per germline, CDR1 SGDLS and CDR2 YYNGEE. The CDR3 runs 14 residues. CDR3 in amino acids: CASSADRGTYEQYF. Written as DNA, the CDR3 is TGTGCCAGCAGCGCTGACAGGGGGACCTACGAGCAGTACTTC.

The sample holds a few counts of this clonotype. The chain links TRBV12-3 or TRBV12-4 to TRBJ2-5; TRBD2 agrees at 13 bases. The CDR3 is 20 residues long. V dropped 5 bases and J dropped 1; count of bases not matched to a gene: 16. CDR3 loop: CASSTGLAGALPRTQETQYF. The CDR3 DNA follows: TGTGCCAGCAGTACAGGACTAGCGGGGGCCCTACCCCGAACCCAAGAGACCCAGTACTTC.

This clonotype was seen only a few times. J is TRBJ2-1 and V is TRBV20-1; D possibly corresponds to TRBD1 (6 bases). Germline V gene sequence: CDR1 DFQATT, CDR2 SNEGSKA (reference sequence). CDR3 length: 15 residues. Trimming removed 0 bases at V and 6 bases at J, with 15 bases between. The DNA for the CDR3 is TGCAGTGCTAGAGATGACTTCCGGGACATCAATGAGCAGTTCTTC. Protein product: CSARDDFRDINEQFF.

This clonotype was found a few times. The gene calls are TRBV9 and TRBJ2-7; D might be TRBD1 or TRBD2, each matching 7 bases. CDR1 and CDR2 from the germline V gene are SGDLS and YYNGEE. The CDR3 runs to 15 residues. The V end was cut by 3 bases, the J end by 2 bases, with 15 bases between. The CDR3 spells CASSGEGDSPYEQYF. CDR3 bases: TGTGCCAGCAGCGGGGAGGGGGACAGTCCCTACGAGCAGTACTTC.

The rearrangement joins TRBV6-1 to TRBJ2-5, with D maybe TRBD2 (7 bases). CDR3 size: 13 residues. V lost 8 bases and J lost 7, with 17 bases in between. The germline V gene encodes CDR1 MNHNS and CDR2 SASEGT. The CDR3 protein is CASWKGGTRTQYF. Written as DNA, the CDR3 is TGTGCCAGCTGGAAGGGGGGGACCCGGACCCAGTACTTC.

The J gene is TRBJ1-2, the V gene TRBV7-9; D is unclear. The V end was cut by 3 bases, the J end by 8 bases, with 10 bases between. The CDR3 is made up of 12 amino acids. Germline lookup yields CDR1 SEHNR and CDR2 FQNEAQ (reference sequence). CDR3 sequence reads: CASSFERLGYTF. In DNA, the CDR3 is TGTGCCAGCAGCTTTGAGCGGTTAGGCTACACCTTC.

This clonotype showed up just a few times. The chain joins TRBV11-2 to TRBJ2-5, with 12 bases lining up with TRBD2. The germline V gene has CDR1 SGHAT and CDR2 FQNNGV. The CDR3 spans 16 residues. After removal of 5 bases from V and 3 bases from J, the junction contained 7 bases not matched to a gene. The DNA for the CDR3 is TGTGCCAGCAGCCCTGGACTAGCGGGGCCGAAAGAGACCCAGTACTTC. Translation: CASSPGLAGPKETQYF.

The genes are TRBV28 and TRBJ1-2; unclear D gene. From germline, CDR1 is MDHEN and CDR2 SYDVKM. Trimming pared 4 bases from V and 3 bases from J, leaving 6 bases between. The CDR3 is made up of 12 amino acids. CDR3 nucleotide sequence: TGTGCCAGCAGTTGGTCAGACTATGGCTACACCTTC. Its protein product is CASSWSDYGYTF.

V usage is TRBV24-1 and J usage is TRBJ2-3; D ambiguous. CDR3 length equals 14 residues. With 0 bases removed from V and 6 bases from J, the gap between germline ends came to 9 bases. Per germline, CDR1 KGHDR and CDR2 SFDVKD. This CDR3 is CATSDLHSRDTQYF. As DNA, the CDR3 is TGTGCCACCAGTGATTTGCATTCGCGGGATACGCAGTATTTT.

Note on this clonotype: A read error may account for a junction end that differs from germline. V gene TRBV20-1 combines with J gene TRBJ2-1, with TRBD1 matching 7 bases. Germline V gives CDR1 DFQATT, CDR2 SNEGSKA (reference sequence). CDR3 size: 15 residues. Here the CDR3 DNA reads TGCTGTGCTAGACTCCGGGACAGCGATTACAATGAGCAGTTCTTC. Its translation: CCARLRDSDYNEQFF.

The V and J genes are TRBV7-9 and TRBJ2-4, with a possible D match to TRBD1 (6 bases). With 4 bases removed from V and 2 bases from J, the gap between germline ends came to 9 bases. The germline CDR1 and CDR2 sequences are SEHNR and FQNEAQ (reference sequence). The CDR3 runs 14 residues. CDR3 in amino acids: CASSSQGTKNIQYF. CDR3 nucleotides: TGTGCCAGCAGCTCACAGGGCACCAAAAACATTCAGTACTTC.

This clonotype was observed a handful of times. The V and J genes are TRBV29-1 and TRBJ2-5; D is unresolved. The CDR3 consists of 15 residues. The germline V and J ends were trimmed by 0 bases and 1 base, with 12 bases remaining between them. Germline V CDR1 and CDR2: SQVTM, ANQGSEA. CDR3 sequence: CSVEESHSFQETQYF. The CDR3 DNA reads as TGCAGCGTTGAAGAATCTCACAGCTTCCAAGAGACCCAGTACTTC.

The chain carries TRBV20-1 and TRBJ2-5; TRBD2 agrees at 9 bases. Germline-derived CDR1 and CDR2 are DFQATT and SNEGSKA (reference sequence). V lost 0 bases, J lost 5 bases, and 4 bases stayed unmatched. This CDR3 is built from 14 residues. This chain's CDR3 is CSARDGTSRETQYF. In DNA form, the CDR3 reads TGCAGTGCTAGAGATGGGACTAGCAGGGAGACCCAGTACTTC.

The sample holds a few counts of this clonotype. This sequence joins TRBV11-2 and TRBJ2-7, with a tentative D call TRBD2 (5 bases). This CDR3 has 15 amino acids. V lost 2 bases, J lost 2 bases, and 13 bases lay in between. The germline CDR1 and CDR2 sequences are SGHAT and FQNNGV. Here the CDR3 DNA reads TGTGCCAGCAGCTTAAGTGCGGGCCCTGCCTACGAGCAGTACTTC. Its protein is CASSLSAGPAYEQYF.

This clonotype was detected a few times. The CDR3, as DNA: TGTGCCAGCAGTGGGACATTTTACACCTTC. Protein product: CASSGTFYTF. V is TRBV12-3 or TRBV12-4 and J is TRBJ1-2; D is perhaps TRBD1 (6 bases). V was shortened by 5 bases and J by 11 bases, with 9 bases between the two germline ends. The CDR3 spans 10 residues.

The chain employs TRBV6-2 or TRBV6-3 and TRBJ2-1; D is perhaps TRBD1 or TRBD2 (6 bases each). Germline V gene data show CDR1 as MNHEY and CDR2 as SVGEGT. This CDR3 comprises 16 residues. Trimming pared 7 bases from V and 0 bases from J, leaving 16 bases between. The CDR3 here is CASTPGAGSSYNEQFF. The CDR3 DNA is TGTGCCAGCACCCCGGGGGCGGGGAGCTCCTACAATGAGCAGTTCTTC.

The chain has TRBV12-3 or TRBV12-4 and TRBJ2-5; tentatively, D is TRBD2 (6 bases). V dropped 6 bases and J dropped 3 bases, with 17 bases sitting between them. CDR3 size: 15 residues. The CDR3 here is CASSKTGLGEETQYF. In DNA form, the CDR3 reads TGTGCCAGCAGCAAAACGGGACTGGGTGAAGAGACCCAGTACTTC.

This clonotype was seen a handful of times. V and J are TRBV11-2 and TRBJ2-2; D not certain. Germline values: CDR1 SGHAT, CDR2 FQNNGV. The CDR3 has 12 residues. The V and J ends lost 3 bases and 8 bases respectively, with 7 bases between them. The CDR3 sequence is CASSFVGGELFF. CDR3 DNA sequence: TGTGCCAGCAGCTTTGTTGGGGGGGAGCTGTTTTTT.

This clonotype turned up a few times. The chain recombines TRBV4-1 with TRBJ2-2; D unclear. The ends were cut back, 1 base at V and 7 bases at J, with 10 bases in the middle. Germline V CDR1 and CDR2: MGHRA, YSYEKL. This CDR3 comprises 14 residues. The CDR3 loop reads CASSQALGVGELFF. CDR3 sequence (DNA): TGCGCCAGCAGCCAAGCTTTGGGTGTCGGGGAGCTGTTTTTT.

This chain uses TRBV7-8 with TRBJ2-2; 8 nucleotides match TRBD1. Germline V gene data show CDR1 as SGHVS and CDR2 as FQNEAQ. This CDR3 comprises 17 residues. The J segment lost 7 bases and the V segment lost 0 bases, leaving 10 bases of the junction unmatched. The CDR3 reads CASSLARAGGLSGELFF. CDR3 nucleotides: TGTGCCAGCAGCTTAGCCCGGGCAGGGGGCCTTAGCGGGGAGCTGTTTTTT.

The rearrangement uses TRBV24-1 and TRBJ2-4; 7 bases align to TRBD2. Germline-derived CDR1 and CDR2 are KGHDR and SFDVKD. V shed 4 bases, J shed 4 bases, and the junction held 0 bases outside the gene matches. The CDR3 is 13 amino acids. CDR3 amino acids: CATSERGKNIQYF. CDR3 DNA sequence: TGTGCCACCAGTGAGCGGGGGAAAAACATTCAGTACTTC.

This rearrangement joins TRBV20-1 to TRBJ2-3; 7 nucleotides match TRBD2. Germline loops: CDR1 DFQATT, CDR2 SNEGSKA (reference sequence). The J segment lost 3 bases and the V segment lost 3 bases, leaving 12 bases of the junction unmatched. The CDR3 runs 16 residues. The CDR3 nucleotides read TGCAGTGCTAGTCTGGCGGGGGACCTGAAAACAGATACGCAGTATTTT. This codes for CSASLAGDLKTDTQYF.

The V gene is TRBV20-1, the J gene TRBJ2-7, with 7 bases lining up with TRBD1. Trimming removed 4 bases from V and 3 bases from J; junction bases left unmatched: 12. Germline CDR1 and CDR2: DFQATT and SNEGSKA (reference sequence). The CDR3 has 15 amino acids. The CDR3: CSAIAWWDSGYEQYF. The CDR3 nucleotides are TGCAGTGCTATCGCGTGGTGGGACAGCGGCTACGAGCAGTACTTC.

V gene TRBV27 combines with J gene TRBJ2-5, with 9 bases aligning to TRBD1. Germline values: CDR1 MNHEY, CDR2 SMNVEV (reference sequence). V lost 6 bases, J lost 0 bases, and 5 bases stayed unmatched. The CDR3 spans 15 residues. The CDR3, as DNA: TGTGCCAGCAGAGGAGGGACAGGGTACCAAGAGACCCAGTACTTC. It yields the protein CASRGGTGYQETQYF.

There are a few counts of this clonotype. This chain links TRBV10-1 with TRBJ2-3; TRBD2 matches 10 bases. Germline trimming cut 4 bases from V and 0 bases from J; bases unmatched to any gene: 4. The CDR3 is 16 amino acids. Germline V lookup: CDR1 WNHNN, CDR2 SYGVQD (reference sequence). The CDR3 region has the DNA TGCGCCAGCAGTGGGACTAGCGGTGCTAGCACAGATACGCAGTATTTT. This codes for CASSGTSGASTDTQYF.

This clonotype has a handful of counts. The chain joins TRBV11-2 to TRBJ2-7; 7 bases are shared with TRBD2. CDR3 length: 14 amino acids. Per germline, CDR1 SGHAT and CDR2 FQNNGV. J was trimmed by 6 bases and V by 5 bases; bases with no gene match: 10. CDR3 in DNA: TGTGCCAGCAGCGTATATAGCGGGCCGTTCGAGCAGTACTTC. The encoded protein is CASSVYSGPFEQYF. The whole variable domain, filled in from reference TRBV11-2 and TRBJ2-7, reads EAGVAQSPRYKIIEKRQSVAFWCNPISGHATLYWYQQILGQGPKLLIQFQNNGVVDDSQLPKDRFSAERLKGVDSTLKIQPAKLEDSAVYLCASSVYSGPFEQYFGPGTRLTVT.